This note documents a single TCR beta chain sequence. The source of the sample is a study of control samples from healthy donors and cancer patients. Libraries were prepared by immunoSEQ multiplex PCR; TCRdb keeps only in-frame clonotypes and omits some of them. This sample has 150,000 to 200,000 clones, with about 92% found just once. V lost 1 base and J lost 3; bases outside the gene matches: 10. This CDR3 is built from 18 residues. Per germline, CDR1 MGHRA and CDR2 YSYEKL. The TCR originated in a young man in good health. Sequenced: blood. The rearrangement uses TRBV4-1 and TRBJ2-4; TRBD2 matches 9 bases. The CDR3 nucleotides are TGCGCCAGCAGCCAAGTGGGAATTAGCGGGAGAGGCAAAAACATTCAGTACTTC. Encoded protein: CASSQVGISGRGKNIQYF.